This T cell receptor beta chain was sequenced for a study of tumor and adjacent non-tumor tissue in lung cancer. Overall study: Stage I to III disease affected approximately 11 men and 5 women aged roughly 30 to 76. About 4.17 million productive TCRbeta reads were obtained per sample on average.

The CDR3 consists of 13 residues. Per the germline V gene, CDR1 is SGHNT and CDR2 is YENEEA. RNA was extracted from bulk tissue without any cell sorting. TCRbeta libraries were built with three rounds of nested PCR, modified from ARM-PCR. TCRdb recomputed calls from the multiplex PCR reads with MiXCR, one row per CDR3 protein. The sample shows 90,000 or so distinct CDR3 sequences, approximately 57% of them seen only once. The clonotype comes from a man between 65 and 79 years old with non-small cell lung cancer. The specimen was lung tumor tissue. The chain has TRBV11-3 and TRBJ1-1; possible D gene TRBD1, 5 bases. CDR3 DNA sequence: TGTGACAGGAGCCCCGGGCAAGGTACTGAAGCTTTCTTT. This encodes CDRSPGQGTEAFF.